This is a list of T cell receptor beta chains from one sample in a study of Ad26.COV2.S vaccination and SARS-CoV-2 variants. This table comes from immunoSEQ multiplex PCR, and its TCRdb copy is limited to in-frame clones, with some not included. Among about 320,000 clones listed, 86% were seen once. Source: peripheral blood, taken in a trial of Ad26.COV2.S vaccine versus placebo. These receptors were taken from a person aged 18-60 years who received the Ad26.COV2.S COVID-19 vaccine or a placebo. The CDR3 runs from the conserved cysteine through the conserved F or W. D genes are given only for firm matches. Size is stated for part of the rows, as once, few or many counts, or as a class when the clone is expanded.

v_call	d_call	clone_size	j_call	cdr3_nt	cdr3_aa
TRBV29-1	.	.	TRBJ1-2	TGCAGCGTTGAAGACAGGGGTGACTATGGCTACACCTTC	CSVEDRGDYGYTF
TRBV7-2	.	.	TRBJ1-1	TGTGCCAGCACCCCCGGGGTGGGCCGGGAAGCTTTCTTT	CASTPGVGREAFF
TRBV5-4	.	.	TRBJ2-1	TGTGCCACCCGGTCAGCGCAGCAGCCCTACAATGAGCAGTTCTTC	CATRSAQQPYNEQFF
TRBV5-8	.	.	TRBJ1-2	TGTGCCAGCAGCTCCGACCGGGGGGGATACGCATATGGCTACACCTTC	CASSSDRGGYAYGYTF
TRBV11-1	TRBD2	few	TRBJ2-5	TGTGCCAGCAGCCCCGGACTAGCGGGTGAGACCCAGTACTTC	CASSPGLAGETQYF
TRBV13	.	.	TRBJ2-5	TGTGCCAGCAGCCGCGCAGGTGACCCGGAGGAGACCCAGTACTTC	CASSRAGDPEETQYF
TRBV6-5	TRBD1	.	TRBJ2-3	TGTGCCAGCCGACGTGCAGGGACAGGCAAAGATACGCAGTATTTT	CASRRAGTGKDTQYF
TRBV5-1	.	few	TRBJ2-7	TGCGCCAGCAGCTTGGGGCAGCCTGACTACGAGCAGTACTTC	CASSLGQPDYEQYF
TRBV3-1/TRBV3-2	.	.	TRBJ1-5	TGTGCCAGCAGCCCGTTCGGGGTAGGGCAGCCCCAGCATTTT	CASSPFGVGQPQHF
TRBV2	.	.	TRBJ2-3	TGTGCCAGCAGCGAAGCCCGGGGTACGCAGTATTTT	CASSEARGTQYF
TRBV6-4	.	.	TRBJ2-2	TGTGCCAGCAGGGGCGCCCCTAACACCGGGGAGCTGTTTTTT	CASRGAPNTGELFF
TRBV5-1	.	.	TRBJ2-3	TGCGCCAGCAGCTTGGCCTTGACAGGCAGCACAGATACGCAGTATTTT	CASSLALTGSTDTQYF
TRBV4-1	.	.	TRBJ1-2	TGCGCCAGCAGCCAAGATCTGGGACTTAGAGCTAACTATGGCTACACCTTC	CASSQDLGLRANYGYTF
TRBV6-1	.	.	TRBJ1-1	TGTGCCAGCAGTCAACCATCGGAGGGGACTGAAGCTTTCTTT	CASSQPSEGTEAFF
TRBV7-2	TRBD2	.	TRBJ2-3	TGTGCCAGCAGCTACGCCGGGACTAGCAGATCCACAGATACGCAGTATTTT	CASSYAGTSRSTDTQYF
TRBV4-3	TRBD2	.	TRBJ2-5	TGCGCCAGCAGCCTGGAGACTAGCGGGGGTGGGGGAACCCAGTACTTC	CASSLETSGGGGTQYF
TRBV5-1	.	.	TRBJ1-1	TGCGCCAGCAGCCCGGGACTTAAAGGATCCACTGAAGCTTTCTTT	CASSPGLKGSTEAFF
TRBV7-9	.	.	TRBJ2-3	TGTGCCAGCAGCTTCAGAGGGGGACTAAGATATACGCAGTATTTT	CASSFRGGLRYTQYF
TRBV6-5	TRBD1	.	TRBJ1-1	TGTGCCAGCAGGAGGGACAGGGGGACCAACACTGAAGCTTTCTTT	CASRRDRGTNTEAFF
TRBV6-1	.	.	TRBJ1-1	TGTGCCAGCAGTTCCTCGGGACATTCTGAAGCTTTCTTT	CASSSSGHSEAFF
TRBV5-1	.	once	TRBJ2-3	TGCGCCAGCAGGGACGCGGTTGGCGATACGCAGTATTTT	CASRDAVGDTQYF
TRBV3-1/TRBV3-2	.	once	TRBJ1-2	TGTGCCAGCAGCCAAGATCCCGGGGGTCGTGGCTACACCTTC	CASSQDPGGRGYTF
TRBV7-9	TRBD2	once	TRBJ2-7	TGTGCCAGCAGCCATGCCCGGGGGGGGGCCCCCTACGAGCAGTACTTC	CASSHARGGAPYEQYF
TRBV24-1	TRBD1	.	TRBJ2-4	TGTGCCACCAGTGATTGCCGGCGGACCTGGCAGGGGGTTTCTAAAAACATTCAGTACTTC	CATSDCRRTWQGVSKNIQYF
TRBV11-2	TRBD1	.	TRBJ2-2	TGTGCCAGCAGCTTATTGCAGGGGGACACCGGGGAGCTGTTTTTT	CASSLLQGDTGELFF
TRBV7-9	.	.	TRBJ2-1	TGTGCCAGCAGCTTAGCGGGGGGCAATGAGCAGTTCTTC	CASSLAGGNEQFF
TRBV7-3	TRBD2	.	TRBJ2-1	TGTGCCAGCAGCCAGACTAGCGGGGGAGATGAGCAGTTCTTC	CASSQTSGGDEQFF
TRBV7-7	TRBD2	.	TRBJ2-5	TGTGCCAGCAGCCAATCCGACGGGGGGGGTCGGGAGACCCAGTACTTC	CASSQSDGGGRETQYF
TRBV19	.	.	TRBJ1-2	TGTGCCAGTAGTATAGGACCGAACGTGGGCTACACCTTC	CASSIGPNVGYTF
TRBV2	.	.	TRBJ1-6	TGTGCCAGCAGCCCGGACTTCAATTCACCCCTCCACTTT	CASSPDFNSPLHF
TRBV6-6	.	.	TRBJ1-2	TGTGCCAGCAGTTTGAGTGTAGGGGGCTACACCTTC	CASSLSVGGYTF
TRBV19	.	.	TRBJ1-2	TGTGCCAGTAGTATCAGGCCTAACTATGGCTACACCTTC	CASSIRPNYGYTF
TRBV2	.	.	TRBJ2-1	TGTGCCAGCAGGGCGGGCACCCAAATCGAGCAGTTCTTC	CASRAGTQIEQFF
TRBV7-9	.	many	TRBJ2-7	TGTGCCAGCAGGGAGACGGGGGCCCCCTACGAGCAGTACTTC	CASRETGAPYEQYF
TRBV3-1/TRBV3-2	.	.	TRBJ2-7	TGTGCCAGCAGCCAAACAGGGTTCACCTCCTACGAGCAGTACTTC	CASSQTGFTSYEQYF
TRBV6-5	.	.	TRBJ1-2	TGTGCCAGCAGTTACCGGGGGAAAGAGGGCTACACCTTC	CASSYRGKEGYTF
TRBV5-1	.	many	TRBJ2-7	TGCGCCAGCAGCTTGGGGTACACCTACGAGCAGTACTTC	CASSLGYTYEQYF
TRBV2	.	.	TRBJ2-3	TGTGCCAGCAGCACAGATACGCAGTATTTT	CASSTDTQYF
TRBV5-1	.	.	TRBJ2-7	TGCGCCAGCAGCTTGGGGGTCGAGTTCTACGAGCAGTACTTC	CASSLGVEFYEQYF
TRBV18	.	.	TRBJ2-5	TGTGCCAGCTCACCATTCGGGGGAAGCGAGACCCAGTACTTC	CASSPFGGSETQYF
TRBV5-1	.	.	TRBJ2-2	TGCGCCAGCAGCCCCCGGGGTAGCGCGGACAACACCGGGGAGCTGTTTTTT	CASSPRGSADNTGELFF
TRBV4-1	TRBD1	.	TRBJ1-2	TGCGCCAGCAGCCAAGACCCGGGACAGTTAGGCTACACCTTC	CASSQDPGQLGYTF
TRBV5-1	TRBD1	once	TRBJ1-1	TGCGCCAGCAGCTCCCCAGGGGGCGGCACTGAAGCTTTCTTT	CASSSPGGGTEAFF
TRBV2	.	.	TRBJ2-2	TGTGCCAGCAGATCCACAGGATTCGGGGAGCTGTTTTTT	CASRSTGFGELFF
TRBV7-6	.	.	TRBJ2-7	TGTGCCAGCAGCTTAGATGCGAGGGGTTGGGTCAACGAGCAGTACTTC	CASSLDARGWVNEQYF
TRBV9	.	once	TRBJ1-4	TGTGCCAGCAGCGGATCAGGGTCCAGAGCTAATGAAAAACTGTTTTTT	CASSGSGSRANEKLFF
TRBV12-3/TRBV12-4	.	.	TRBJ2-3	TGTGCCAGCAGTCTAAGGGGGTCAGATACGCAGTATTTT	CASSLRGSDTQYF
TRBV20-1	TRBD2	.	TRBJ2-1	TGCAGTGCTAGTGCGGGACTAGCGGGGCAAAATGAGCAGTTCTTC	CSASAGLAGQNEQFF
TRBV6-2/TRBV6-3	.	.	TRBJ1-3	TGTGCCAGCAGTTACAAACAGCCTATCGATGGAAACACCATATATTTT	CASSYKQPIDGNTIYF